This TCR beta chain was obtained from a study of cytomegalovirus exposure and HLA in healthy donors. Notes on the study in general: Researchers reported in a later analysis that a missense DCLRE1C variant was tied to TCR beta V- and J-gene trimming. Among CMV-associated TCR beta chains, most appeared HLA-restricted in a later analysis. In vitro work confirmed that a few CMV-associated chains recognize CMV antigens.

Losses at the gene ends were 2 bases for V and 4 bases for J; bases not matched to a gene: 3. Germline CDR1 MNHEY, CDR2 SMNVEV (reference sequence). The CDR3 runs 15 residues. As concerns this clone: Antigen specificity is unknown.

PCR used 60 Vbeta primers and 13 Jbeta primers. The assay was immunoSEQ multiplex PCR, and TCRdb's table has in-frame clones only and misses some. The profile shows more than 150,000 clones, more than 70% of them singletons. The V gene is TRBV27, the J gene TRBJ2-1; 9 nucleotides match TRBD2. The clonotype originates from a girl aged 10 to 17 in good health and CMV-seropositive. Sample: PBMCs. CDR3 region: CASSLIAGVYNEQFF. CDR3 DNA sequence: TGTGCCAGCAGTTTAATAGCGGGAGTGTACAATGAGCAGTTCTTC.